This TCR beta chain was observed in a study of cytomegalovirus exposure and HLA in healthy donors (dated by TCRdb to the late 2010s). Describing the broader study: According to an earlier analysis of several hundred of the donors, about 179 million T cells yielded 90 million to 130 million unique TCR beta sequences and about 300 Gb of sequence data. About five DR-DQ haplotypes were handled as single units for association and clustering because linkage in the cohort was strong. In addition to the first cohort of roughly 700 subjects, a separate validation cohort of 120 different subjects was used. Every discovery cohort repertoire had been produced on one sequencing platform. Class I and class II HLA loci were covered by the typing at four-digit resolution. The study combined high-throughput TCR immunosequencing, statistical association of individual TCRs with disease status, and machine learning to predict cytomegalovirus infection status. The study aimed to test whether signatures of past pathogen exposure could be identified by cataloging public T cell receptors. In an earlier analysis of a few hundred of the donors, high-throughput TCR beta sequencing was used to judge whether each TCR beta V gene segment behaved as functional or pseudogenic. The study used immunosequencing to profile the T cell repertoires of 666 subjects and linked those repertoires to cytomegalovirus serostatus. Donor age, sex, ethnicity and CMV serostatus were collected together with the repertoire data. Roughly 300 gigabases of sequencing data and roughly 81 million unique TCR sequences made up an early release that covered some 640 HLA-typed donors. Among the roughly 390 genotyped donors, about 83% belonged to the genetic ancestry cluster associated with self-reported Caucasian donors. A later analysis re-analyzed previously published TCR beta repertoires from about 730 donors and added high-resolution HLA genotyping to study TCR occurrence patterns. A later genetic analysis took genome-wide SNP genotypes for about 55% of the 666 donors and used that subset as a discovery cohort. Across approximately 420 genotyped donors of the cohort, an average of about 220,000 unique TCR beta nucleotide sequences per donor were sequenced, and around 19% of those sequences were non-productive. The number of typed donors differed by locus: about 620-640 for A, B, C, DRB1 and DQB1; some 500 for DQA1; 606 for DPA1; and roughly 490 for DPB1. The later analysis used no new phenotypic data to find candidate immune exposures, relying instead on TCR beta sequences and their occurrence across donors. Results the study describes overall, beyond this receptor: A total of about 180 TCR beta chains were listed by the study as associated with cytomegalovirus. For the cohort, immune exposure information was limited to CMV serostatus. Broadly in line with IMGT annotations, most TCR beta V segments showed up in productive rearrangements about 87% or about 30% of the time in an earlier analysis of several hundred of the donors. Most TCR sequences were seen in very few donors, while some public TCRs were found in many individuals. Correlated functional status among segregating V segments might reflect linkage disequilibrium, but an unknown experimental factor could not be ruled out. In a later analysis, most CMV-associated TCR beta chains were found to appear HLA-restricted, with HLA associations seemingly driven largely by CMV exposure. A further reported finding was that TCR beta sequences accurately predicted the HLA-A and HLA-B alleles for most subjects in the first cohort. A cluster of highly shared sequence variants was judged likely to be a technical artifact of the sequencing pipeline. A later analysis found that HLA-associated TCR beta chains were more clonally expanded and had lower generation probabilities than equally common non-associated chains. The authors suggested that the approach could potentially be extended to other disease states and immunological phenotypes. Strong co-occurrence of HLA alleles, especially DR and DQ, made assigning TCR associations to individual alleles difficult. According to a later analysis, TCR association rates differed among HLA loci, with DRB1 alleles showing the most associated TCRs and HLA-C alleles showing the fewest. Specific HLA alleles were associated with roughly 16,000 TCR beta sequences at a false discovery rate of 0.05 in a later analysis. Cytomegalovirus status was reported to be diagnosed by the classifier with high specificity and sensitivity in both the original and validation cohorts. In a later genetic analysis, a missense DCLRE1C variant was associated with V-gene and J-gene trimming of TCR beta chains, and the association was replicated in an independent cohort. Sequencing depth was assumed to be roughly uniform across donors in the presence/absence analyses, though that assumption may not hold. According to a later analysis, parvovirus B19, influenza, CMV and Epstein-Barr virus appeared linked to several top co-occurrence clusters. Some IMGT-functional V segments, including TRBV6-2 and TRBV6-3, could not be distinguished by the 87-base-pair reads and were therefore excluded. Some 15 rarely observed V segments, including chromosome 9 orphons, were excluded from the earlier analysis of about 610 of the donors because counts were too low. According to a later genetic analysis, donors in an Asian-associated ancestry cluster had fewer N-insertions in productive TCRs than the roughly 670-donor mean. Because some donors lacked HLA typing at each locus, the association tests relied only on the typed subset. In this cohort, only TCR beta chains were sequenced, and detectable features were limited by the absence of alpha or paired-chain data. A few of the identified cytomegalovirus-associated TCR beta chains were confirmed in vitro to be specific for cytomegalovirus antigens.

The library relied on the immunoSEQ multiplex PCR assay. For the multiplex PCR, a mixture combining 60 forward primers for TCR Vbeta segments and 13 reverse primers for TCR Jbeta segments was used. Amplification of the CDR3 region of rearranged TCR beta genes was performed with a multiplex PCR assay on genomic DNA. The Illumina HiSeq System was used to sequence the amplified TCR beta libraries as 87-base-pair reads. Per the original workflow: In a later analysis, some 80 million unique TCR beta chains were counted across the approximately 640 repertoires, and roughly 11 million of these chains were shared by at least two donors. Raw reads were error-corrected and collapsed into unique sequences with a nearest-neighbor algorithm that merged closely related sequences to remove PCR and sequencing errors. CDR3 sequences were aligned to IMGT reference sequences to assign V, D and J gene segments. For a sequence to be retained, at least a six-nucleotide match to both a V gene segment and a J gene segment was required. A rearrangement was called productive if the CDR3 had no stop codons and remained in frame with V and J, and every other rearrangement was called non-productive. Following IMGT convention, CDR3 was defined as the stretch from the second conserved V-encoded cysteine up to the conserved J-encoded phenylalanine. Sequences without an unambiguous match to a single V gene segment were excluded from the earlier analysis of 500 to 700 of the donors. An earlier analysis of fewer than 750 of the donors classified V segments as functional when productive rearrangements were above 56.7% and as segregating when the standard deviation between donors was above 5%. To diagnose cytomegalovirus status from the catalog of TCR beta chain sequences, a statistical classification framework was built. In a later analysis, V and J genes were assigned by comparing TCR nucleotide sequences against IMGT/GENE-DB human TR gene sequences. In a later analysis, CDR3 sequences and most-parsimonious VDJ recombination scenarios were assigned using the TCRdist pipeline. In a later analysis, each TCR beta chain was defined by its CDR3 amino acid sequence together with its V-gene family, and reads without a unique V-gene family were excluded. In a later analysis, 450 to 600 highly shared, low-generation-probability nucleotide sequences were removed to address suspected cross-contamination and a sequencing artifact. In a later analysis, a clonal expansion index was calculated for each public chain from normalized within-repertoire ranks of inferred template counts. A later analysis computed generation probabilities with a VDJ recombination model fitted to out-of-frame rearrangements, and checked the results against IGoR. Hypergeometric tests were used in a later analysis to score TCR-TCR, TCR-HLA and TCR-CMV co-occurrence, with a repertoire-size bias correction applied to the TCR pairs. False discovery rates were estimated in a later analysis by permuting HLA or CMV assignments 20 times. In a later analysis, co-occurring TCRs were grouped using DBSCAN, and TCRdist sequence similarity was added for clustering within HLA-allele-positive subsets. For co-occurrence clustering, repertoires with fewer than 30,000 or more than 120,000 public chains were excluded, along with about five repertoires with anomalous nucleotide sharing. TCRdb provides this immuneACCESS table in a form limited to in-frame rearrangements. Some clones are lacking; in checked studies, under half of them reflect an unresolved V gene, and why the rest are absent is not known. The V and J calls and clone size come from that table; D and trimming were worked out from the DNA. Across this sample there are 140,000 to 150,000 clones, with around 82% seen only once. The ten largest clones represent about 2.9% of the sample.

CDR1 and CDR2 were assigned from the germline V gene (reference sequence) as LNHNV and YYDKDF. The junction shows trimming of 1 base on V and 1 base on J, and the gene matches do not reach 2 bases of it. From its cysteine to its phenylalanine, the CDR3 spans 15 amino acids. CDR3 DNA only is kept here, 45 bases in frame from base 1. The cohort comprised around 690 healthy bone marrow donors. At the time of sampling, every cohort member was nominally healthy, though immune exposures that went unrecorded were likely present. The donor tested CMV seronegative and was one of the 352 seronegative cohort members. A peripheral blood sample was collected from each donor, and TCR beta sequencing was performed on peripheral blood mononuclear cells. Genomic DNA extraction from the blood cell samples was performed with the Qiagen DNeasy Blood Extraction Kit. A remark on this clone: Its antigen is not yet known. No qualities accompany the bases; no much larger clone lies one base away.

The rearranged chain carries TRBV15 and TRBJ2-7; the central 9 bases match TRBD1. The sample comprised PBMCs. The sequence was obtained from a female donor in good health and CMV-seronegative. The DNA sequence reads TGTGCCACCAGCAGAGGGGGACAGGGATCCTACGAGCAGTACTTC. This encodes CATSRGGQGSYEQYF.